The 22 T cell receptor beta chains reported below all come from one sample, sequenced in a study of blood T cell repertoires in COVID-19. The method was immunoSEQ multiplex PCR; TCRdb's version includes in-frame clones alone and lacks a portion of them. The sample holds about 60,000 clones, 70% to 80% seen once. Sequencing was carried out using peripheral blood. Every receptor here comes from a woman of 80 years or more with acute or convalescent COVID-19.

This sequence joins TRBV14 and TRBJ1-1, with D uncertain. There are 14 residues in the CDR3. CDR1 and CDR2 from the germline V gene are SGHDN and FVKESK. V lost 0 bases to trimming and J lost 4 bases, with 9 bases between them. Here the CDR3 DNA reads TGTGCCAGCAGCCAAGAGTTCGGGAGCACTGAAGCTTTCTTT. Residues: CASSQEFGSTEAFF.

The chain is built from TRBV5-1 and TRBJ1-2; D gene uncertain. The CDR3 is 14 amino acids. Trimming left V 1 base short and J 4 bases short, with 11 bases between. Germline V gene lookup returns CDR1 SGHRS and CDR2 YFSETQ. The CDR3 is CASSLSQSGYGYTF. The CDR3 nucleotides are TGCGCCAGCAGCTTGAGCCAAAGTGGCTATGGCTACACCTTC.

This chain joins TRBV18 and TRBJ2-2, with D maybe TRBD1 (6 bases). The CDR3 length is 14 residues. V shed 3 bases and J shed 1 base, with 6 bases lying between them. Germline lookup yields CDR1 KGHSH and CDR2 LQKENI. In DNA, the CDR3 is TGTGCCAGCTCACCGGGACAGAACACCGGGGAGCTGTTTTTT. Its protein is CASSPGQNTGELFF.

This clone has at least ten counts. The V call is TRBV28, the J call TRBJ2-7, with 11 positions matching TRBD2. V trimming: 5 bases; J trimming: 3 bases; junction bases outside the gene matches: 6. CDR1 is MDHEN, CDR2 SYDVKM, per germline. This CDR3 has 15 amino acids. CDR3 coding DNA: TGTGCCAGCAGTCCCCTACTAGCGGGAGACTACGAGCAGTACTTC. Protein: CASSPLLAGDYEQYF.

The rearrangement joins TRBV27 to TRBJ2-1, with 8 bases lining up with TRBD2. The V gene end was trimmed by 1 base and the J gene end by 7 bases; junction bases not matched to a gene: 9. CDR3 length equals 16 residues. CDR1 MNHEY and CDR2 SMNVEV come from the germline V gene (reference sequence). CDR3 sequence reads: CASSLFSGRGRNEQFF. In DNA, the CDR3 is TGTGCCAGCAGTTTATTCAGCGGGAGAGGGAGGAATGAGCAGTTCTTC.

A few counts support this clone. The rearrangement joins TRBV27 to TRBJ2-7; tentatively, D is TRBD1 (6 bases). Trimming removed 5 bases at V and 7 bases at J, with 15 bases between. The CDR3 spans 13 residues. Per germline, CDR1 MNHEY and CDR2 SMNVEV (reference sequence). DNA of the CDR3: TGTGCCAGCAGTGCAAACAGGGTTAATGAGCAGTACTTC. Translation gives CASSANRVNEQYF.

This chain connects TRBV7-9 to TRBJ1-4; D gene ambiguous. This CDR3 contains 16 residues. From germline, CDR1 is SEHNR and CDR2 FQNEAQ (reference sequence). The germline V and J ends were trimmed by 5 bases and 0 bases, with 13 bases remaining between them. DNA of the CDR3: TGTGCCAGCAGCCCCCTGGTCGGGGCAACTAATGAAAAACTGTTTTTT. This encodes CASSPLVGATNEKLFF. Supplemented by reference TRBV7-9 and TRBJ1-4, the full variable domain reads DTGVSQNPRHKITKRGQNVTFRCDPISEHNRLYWYRQTLGQGPEFLTYFQNEAQLEKSRLLSDRFSAERPKGSFSTLEIQRTEQGDSAMYLCASSPLVGATNEKLFFGSGTQLSVL.

The V and J genes are TRBV18 and TRBJ1-4; D possibly corresponds to TRBD1 (6 bases). This CDR3 contains 15 residues. Germline assignment: CDR1 KGHSH and CDR2 LQKENI. V was clipped by 2 bases and J by 6 bases, with 13 bases between them. As DNA, the CDR3 is TGTGCCAGCTCACCAACTTCCAGGGGAGATGAAAAACTGTTTTTT. It is translated as CASSPTSRGDEKLFF.

In the case of this clone: One end of the junction does not line up with germline, which may come from a read error. This chain links TRBV4-2 with TRBJ2-2; D is possibly TRBD1 or TRBD2 (6 bases each). CDR1 is LGHNA and CDR2 is YNFKEQ in the germline V gene. The CDR3 length is 16 residues. CDR3 loop: CASRQGGLSGAGELFF. The CDR3 nucleotides read TGTGCCAGCAGACAAGGGGGACTCTCGGGAGCCGGGGAGCTGTTTTTT.

This clone was recorded once. This chain joins TRBV7-2 and TRBJ2-1; 9 bases match TRBD1. CDR1 and CDR2 (germline): SGHTA, FQGNSA. V shed 4 bases and J 10 bases; nucleotides not matched to a gene: 5. The CDR3 is 13 residues long. The CDR3 protein is CASSYGQGREQFF. DNA of the CDR3: TGTGCCAGCAGCTACGGACAGGGGAGAGAGCAGTTCTTC.

The rearrangement joins TRBV21-1 to TRBJ1-6. TRBV21-1 is marked as a pseudogene. CDR3 length: 18 amino acids. The CDR3 nucleotides read TGTGCCAGCAGCAAAGTAGAGAACGGAGATTCCTATAATTCACCCCTCCACTTT. This encodes CASSKVENGDSYNSPLHF.

The chain couples TRBV11-2 to TRBJ2-1; TRBD1 might be the D (5 bases). The CDR3 covers 14 residues. Germline V gene data show CDR1 as SGHAT and CDR2 as FQNNGV. The V gene lost 2 bases and the J gene lost 5 bases, with 10 bases spanning the gap. The CDR3 DNA is TGTGCCAGCAGCTTAATCGCAGGGAACAATGAGCAGTTCTTC. Translating it yields CASSLIAGNNEQFF.

The rearrangement links TRBV5-1 to TRBJ2-2; D remains unclear. The CDR3 has 15 amino acids. V was clipped by 0 bases and J by 4 bases, with 10 bases between them. Germline V lookup: CDR1 SGHRS, CDR2 YFSETQ. The CDR3 spells CASSLVLTGTGELFF. The DNA of the CDR3 is TGCGCCAGCAGCTTGGTGTTAACGGGCACCGGGGAGCTGTTTTTT.

The genes are TRBV6-2 or TRBV6-3 and TRBJ2-7, with 7 bases identical to TRBD2. Losses at the gene ends were 2 bases for V and 0 bases for J; bases not matched to a gene: 4. There are 15 residues in the CDR3. CDR1 is MNHEY, CDR2 SVGEGT, per germline. The CDR3 sequence: CASSYRGGSSYEQYF. The CDR3 DNA sequence: TGTGCCAGCAGTTACCGAGGCGGGAGCTCCTACGAGCAGTACTTC.

The chain is built from TRBV28 and TRBJ2-3; the match to TRBD1 covers 11 bases. After removal of 9 bases from V and 6 bases from J, the junction contained 5 bases not matched to a gene. Per the germline V gene, CDR1 is MDHEN and CDR2 is SYDVKM. There are 13 residues in the CDR3. As DNA, the CDR3 is TGTGCCAGTGGACAGGGGGCGCGGGATACGCAGTATTTT. It specifies CASGQGARDTQYF.

This clone appeared a few times. The V call is TRBV2, the J call TRBJ1-1; D not certain. V dropped 6 bases and J dropped 3 bases, with 17 bases sitting between them. There are 15 residues in the CDR3. The V gene's germline CDR1 is SNHLY and CDR2 FYNNEI. CDR3 protein: CASRTRAEPHTEAFF. The CDR3 nucleotides read TGTGCCAGCAGAACGCGGGCAGAACCCCACACTGAAGCTTTCTTT.

The rearrangement uses TRBV28 and TRBJ1-2; D remains ambiguous. The CDR3 length is 14 residues. Germline-derived CDR1 and CDR2 are MDHEN and SYDVKM. V lost 6 bases to trimming and J lost 8 bases, with 19 bases between them. CDR3 DNA sequence: TGTGCCAGCAGCCCCGGCGGGTTCTTGACCGGCTACACCTTC. Its translation: CASSPGGFLTGYTF.

The chain combines TRBV6-6 with TRBJ1-1; 9 nucleotides line up with TRBD1. CDR1 and CDR2 (germline): MNHNY, SVGAGI (reference sequence). The CDR3 covers 14 residues. J gave up 2 bases and V 4 bases, and 2 bases lay outside the gene matches. CDR3 amino acids: CASSWDRVNTEAFF. The CDR3 DNA reads as TGTGCCAGCAGTTGGGACAGGGTAAACACTGAAGCTTTCTTT.

This clone was seen more than once but under ten times. The V and J genes are TRBV24-1 and TRBJ1-2, with 8 bases that match TRBD1. Trimming cost V 7 bases and J 2 bases; bases outside gene matches: 5. Looked up from germline, CDR1 is KGHDR and CDR2 is SFDVKD. The CDR3 consists of 14 residues. The CDR3 DNA is TGTGCCACCAGCTCCAGGACAGGGAACTATGGCTACACCTTC. This translates into CATSSRTGNYGYTF.

This CDR3 is CAWTKGGDEAFF. The CDR3 bases are TGTGCCTGGACTAAAGGGGGGGACGAAGCTTTCTTT. The rearrangement uses TRBV30 and TRBJ1-1; a possible D gene is TRBD1 (6 bases). Trimming pared 4 bases from V and 8 bases from J, leaving 14 bases between. The CDR3 totals 12 residues. Germline CDR1 and CDR2: GTSNPN and SVGIG (reference sequence).

This rearrangement joins TRBV7-9 to TRBJ2-1; possible D gene TRBD1, 6 bases. Germline V gene data show CDR1 as SEHNR and CDR2 as FQNEAQ (reference sequence). This CDR3 contains 14 residues. V lost 5 bases to trimming and J lost 7 bases, with 15 bases between them. DNA of the CDR3: TGTGCCAGCAGCCTAAAGGGGGACGAAAATGAGCAGTTCTTC. This encodes CASSLKGDENEQFF.

The gene calls are TRBV3-1 (or the pseudogene TRBV3-2) and TRBJ2-1, with TRBD2 as a possible D gene (5 bases). The CDR3 consists of 14 residues. With 4 bases removed from V and 2 bases from J, the gap between germline ends came to 9 bases. Per germline, CDR1 LGHDT and CDR2 YNNKEL (reference sequence). In DNA form, the CDR3 reads TGTGCCAGCAGCCGGGAGTCGACCTACAATGAGCAGTTCTTC. Translation: CASSRESTYNEQFF.